This TCR beta chain was sequenced during a study of beta chain features in type 1 diabetes. Study-level points and caveats: Within each of all four CD4+ subsets, Type 1 diabetes patients had TCRB CDR3s that were moderately but significantly shorter.

About this clone: The target antigen is unknown. The sample holds other DNA sequences that translate to the same CDR3.

The sequenced template was cDNA made from the entire isolated RNA. Method: immunoSEQ multiplex PCR; TCRdb's copy keeps in-frame clones and lacks some. This table has hundreds of thousands of clones, around an eighth appearing once. V was trimmed by 3 bases and J by 2 bases, leaving 8 bases between them. This CDR3 is built from 12 residues. Germline CDR1 reads GTSNPN; CDR2 reads SVGIG (reference sequence). The sample taken for sequencing was naive CD4+ T cells from blood. The clonotype originates from a young man with type 1 diabetes. V usage is TRBV30 and J usage is TRBJ2-7, with TRBD1 as a possible D gene (6 bases). This CDR3 reads CAWSRGPYEQYF. In DNA, the CDR3 is TGTGCCTGGAGCAGGGGCCCCTACGAGCAGTACTTC. Full variable domain (missing parts from reference TRBV30 and TRBJ2-7): SQTIHQWPATLVQPVGSPLSLECTVEGTSNPNLYWYRQAAGRGLQLLFYSVGIGQISSEVPQNLSASRPQDRQFILSSKKLLLSDSGFYLCAWSRGPYEQYFGPGTRLTVT.